This is a list of T cell receptor beta chains from one sample in a study of chemoradiotherapy in HPV16-positive cancers. Using immunoSEQ multiplex PCR, the repertoire was profiled, and TCRdb retains in-frame clones only, with some absent. This sample has about 36,000 clones; 92% occur once, and the top ten carry 3.5% to 4%. Sequenced here: blood, sampled from a patient who underwent chemoradiotherapy. These receptors all come from a human donor with HPV-associated anogenital cancer. Each CDR3 is given with its conserved first and last residue. A D gene is named only where the DNA matches it firmly. Clone size is given for some rows only: seen once, a few or many times, or a class if the clone is expanded.

v_gene	abundance	j_gene	d_gene	CDR3nt	CDR3aa
TRBV18	.	TRBJ2-5	TRBD2	TGTGCCAGCTCACCACTCTGGTCGGGACTAGCGGGGGCCCGAGACCAAGAGACCCAGTACTTC	CASSPLWSGLAGARDQETQYF
TRBV7-8	.	TRBJ1-1	.	TGTGCCAGCAGCTCAGGACGGGGGGGCACTGAAGCTTTCTTT	CASSSGRGGTEAFF
TRBV7-2	.	TRBJ2-5	.	TGTGCCAGCAGCAGTAGCCCGGGGCGGGGGACCCAGTACTTC	CASSSSPGRGTQYF
TRBV28	.	TRBJ1-1	.	TGTGCCAGCAGCCTACCTAGTGACACTGAAGCTTTCTTT	CASSLPSDTEAFF
TRBV18	.	TRBJ2-5	.	TGTGCCAGCTCCCCCCGCCGACACTACCAAGAGACCCAGTACTTC	CASSPRRHYQETQYF
TRBV9	.	TRBJ2-7	.	TGTGCCAGCAGCCCCTCCGGGGGCTCCTACGAGCAGTACTTC	CASSPSGGSYEQYF
TRBV6-1	.	TRBJ1-2	.	TGTGCCAGCAGTGCGCAGGGTATGGGTGGCTACACCTTC	CASSAQGMGGYTF
TRBV2	few	TRBJ1-4	.	TGTGCCAGCAGTGCCCCGGATGAAAAACTGTTTTTT	CASSAPDEKLFF
TRBV30	once	TRBJ1-3	TRBD1	TGTGCCTGGAGAGGCAGGGGGAGACCTGGAAACACCATATATTTT	CAWRGRGRPGNTIYF
TRBV4-2	.	TRBJ1-4	.	TGTGCCAGCAGCCAAGCTCGGGGGACGGGTAATGAAAAACTGTTTTTT	CASSQARGTGNEKLFF
TRBV5-4	.	TRBJ1-1	TRBD1	TGTGCCAGCACCCCCACGGACAGGGACACTGAAGCTTTCTTT	CASTPTDRDTEAFF
TRBV5-4	.	TRBJ1-2	TRBD1	TGTGCCAGCAGCCCAGGACAGGGAGAGAACTATGGCTACACCTTC	CASSPGQGENYGYTF
TRBV5-6	.	TRBJ1-2	.	TGTGCCAGCAGCTTAACAGGATACTATGGCTACACCTTC	CASSLTGYYGYTF
TRBV19	.	TRBJ1-6	.	TGTGCCAGTAGCGCCGGGACGGTTTATAATTCACCCCTCCACTTT	CASSAGTVYNSPLHF
TRBV10-3	.	TRBJ1-6	.	TGTGCCATCAGTCCACCCTCGGGACATCGAAGCTCCTATAATTCACCCCTCCACTTT	CAISPPSGHRSSYNSPLHF
TRBV5-5	.	TRBJ1-6	.	TGTGCCAGCAGGTATGGGCAGGGAGCCGGACCCCTCCACTTT	CASRYGQGAGPLHF
TRBV5-1	.	TRBJ1-2	.	TGCGCCAGCAGCTTGGAAGGGTCTAACTATGGCTACACCTTC	CASSLEGSNYGYTF
TRBV7-9	.	TRBJ1-2	.	TGTGCCAGCAGCTCTGAGTGGGGCTATGGCTACACCTTC	CASSSEWGYGYTF
TRBV30	.	TRBJ1-2	TRBD1	TGTGCCTGGAGGTCGCGTGACGGGACAGGGAGTCCGAACTATGGCTACACCTTC	CAWRSRDGTGSPNYGYTF
TRBV6-5	.	TRBJ2-7	.	TGTGCCAGCAGTTACGCAGGGGCTTCAACGATCTACGAGCAGTACTTC	CASSYAGASTIYEQYF
TRBV19	.	TRBJ1-2	.	TGTGCCAGTACCATTCGGGGGGCAGGGCGGGTGTATGGCTACACCTTC	CASTIRGAGRVYGYTF
TRBV6-1	.	TRBJ1-5	TRBD1	TGTGCCAGCAGTTCAGGGACAGGGGGCTATCAGCCCCAGCATTTT	CASSSGTGGYQPQHF
TRBV5-1	.	TRBJ2-1	TRBD1	TGCGCCAGCAGCTTGGAAGGACAGGGGAGGAAAAATGAGCAGTTCTTC	CASSLEGQGRKNEQFF
TRBV19	.	TRBJ2-1	.	TGTGCCAGTAGTATAGGAGGGATCTACAATGAGCAGTTCTTC	CASSIGGIYNEQFF
TRBV6-4	.	TRBJ1-2	.	TGTGCCAGCAGTGAAACGGACGGAGCTAACTATGGCTACACCTTC	CASSETDGANYGYTF
TRBV7-9	.	TRBJ1-3	.	TGTGCCAGCAGCTTAGTCTTAAAGAGCTCTGGAAACACCATATATTTT	CASSLVLKSSGNTIYF
TRBV7-9	.	TRBJ1-1	.	TGTGCCAGCAGCTTTAGACCCCCCCGGGGAGCTTTCTTT	CASSFRPPRGAFF
TRBV5-1	.	TRBJ1-6	.	TGCGCCAGCAGCCCGACATCGGGAAGCTCCTATAATTCACCCCTCCACTTT	CASSPTSGSSYNSPLHF
TRBV7-9	once	TRBJ2-2	.	TGTGCCAGCAGCCCGTTTTTTTGGGGAGAGAACACCGGGGAGCTGTTTTTT	CASSPFFWGENTGELFF
TRBV6-1	.	TRBJ1-2	TRBD1	TGTGCCAGCAGTGGTCTCTACGGGACAGGGGCTGATGGCTACACCTTC	CASSGLYGTGADGYTF
TRBV4-1	.	TRBJ2-7	TRBD1	TGCGCCAGCAGCCAAATCTGGGACAGGGGCGAGCAGTACTTC	CASSQIWDRGEQYF
TRBV7-6	.	TRBJ2-7	TRBD2	TGTGCCAGCAGCTTAGGGACTAGCGTCGAGCAGTACTTC	CASSLGTSVEQYF
TRBV6-6	.	TRBJ2-5	.	TGTGCCAGCAGGGGGGGGACGCGGGGGCCGGCAGAGACCCAGTACTTC	CASRGGTRGPAETQYF
TRBV19	once	TRBJ1-5	TRBD1	TGTGCCAGTAGTTTGGACAGGTCCGTGGGGCCCCAGCATTTT	CASSLDRSVGPQHF
TRBV5-6	.	TRBJ1-2	.	TGTGCCAGCAGCTTGGACAGTAGCTACACCTTC	CASSLDSSYTF
TRBV7-9	.	TRBJ2-5	TRBD1	TGTGCCAGCAGCTTGGACAGGGGGCAAGAGACCCAGTACTTC	CASSLDRGQETQYF
TRBV6-1	.	TRBJ1-6	TRBD1	TGTGCCAGCAGTGAAGTCAGGGGGAATTCACCCCTCCACTTT	CASSEVRGNSPLHF
TRBV11-2	.	TRBJ1-1	TRBD1	TGTGCCAGCAGCTTTATGTTCCAGGGGGCGGGCTGGGGGAACACTGAAGCTTTCTTT	CASSFMFQGAGWGNTEAFF
TRBV5-6	.	TRBJ2-1	.	TGTGCCAGCAGCTTGACAGGAGACTGGCGGATCAATGAGCAGTTCTTC	CASSLTGDWRINEQFF
TRBV4-1	.	TRBJ1-1	.	TGCGCCAGCAGCCAATCCCTGAGGGAGTGGAACACTGAAGCTTTCTTT	CASSQSLREWNTEAFF
TRBV5-1	.	TRBJ1-2	.	TGCGCCAGCAGCTTAGGGTTTAAAGGGGCGAGCGGCTACACCTTC	CASSLGFKGASGYTF
TRBV19	few	TRBJ2-2	.	TGTGCCAGTAGCCCTTACGGCGCGAACACCGGGGAGCTGTTTTTT	CASSPYGANTGELFF
TRBV7-3	.	TRBJ2-5	TRBD1	TGTGCCAGCAGCTTATCCGACAGGGGGCGCTCGGAGACCCAGTACTTC	CASSLSDRGRSETQYF
TRBV9	.	TRBJ2-3	TRBD1	TGTGCCAGCAGCTCAGGGGGGGGACAGGGGAGCGCAGATACGCAGTATTTT	CASSSGGGQGSADTQYF
TRBV5-6	.	TRBJ1-1	.	TGTGCCAGCAGCTTGCTTACAGGGCGAATGAACACTGAAGCTTTCTTT	CASSLLTGRMNTEAFF
TRBV9	medium-sized	TRBJ2-7	.	TGTGCCAGCAGTCCACTGAAACAGGGACACTACGAGCAGTACTTC	CASSPLKQGHYEQYF
TRBV7-6	.	TRBJ1-2	.	TGTGCCAGCAGCTTACGTCCGACGGTGAGAGGCGGCTACACCTTC	CASSLRPTVRGGYTF
TRBV30	.	TRBJ1-4	.	TGTGCCTGGAGTGTCGGGGGGTCGGATGAAAAACTGTTTTTT	CAWSVGGSDEKLFF
TRBV7-6	.	TRBJ2-7	TRBD2	TGTGCCAGCAGCTGGGACTACTCCTACGAGCAGTACTTC	CASSWDYSYEQYF
TRBV11-3	.	TRBJ2-7	.	TGTGCCAGCAGCCACACAGGCTCCTACGAGCAGTACTTC	CASSHTGSYEQYF
TRBV6-5	.	TRBJ2-1	TRBD2	TGTGCCAGCAGCAAAGCGGGGCTCAGCTACAATGAGCAGTTCTTC	CASSKAGLSYNEQFF
TRBV2	.	TRBJ2-7	TRBD1	TGTGCCAGCAGTGCACCGGGACAGGGTTCCTACGAGCAGTACTTC	CASSAPGQGSYEQYF